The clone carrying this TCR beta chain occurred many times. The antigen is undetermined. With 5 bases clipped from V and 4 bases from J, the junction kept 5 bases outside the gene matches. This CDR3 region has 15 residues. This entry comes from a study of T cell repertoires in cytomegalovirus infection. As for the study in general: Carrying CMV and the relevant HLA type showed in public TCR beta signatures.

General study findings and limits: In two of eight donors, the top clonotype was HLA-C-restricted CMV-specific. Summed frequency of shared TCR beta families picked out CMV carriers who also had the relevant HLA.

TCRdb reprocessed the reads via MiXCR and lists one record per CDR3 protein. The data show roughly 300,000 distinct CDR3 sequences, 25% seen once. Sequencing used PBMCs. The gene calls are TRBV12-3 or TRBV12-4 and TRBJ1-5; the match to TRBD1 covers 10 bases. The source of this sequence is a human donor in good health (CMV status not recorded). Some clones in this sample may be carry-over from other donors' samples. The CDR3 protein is CASSKTGGANQPQHF. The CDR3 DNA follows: TGTGCCAGCAGTAAGACAGGGGGCGCGAATCAGCCCCAGCATTTT.